Below, 15 T cell receptor beta chains from the same sample are listed, as sequenced in a study of CD8+CD57+ T cells in acquired aplastic anemia. Researchers used genomic DNA as the template to profile TCR beta VDJ and CDR3. TCRdb called the reads again in MiXCR, with one record for every CDR3 protein. The sample records 100,000 to 150,000 distinct CDR3 sequences, 48% being singletons. The sample was sorted CD4+, CD8+, or CD8+CD57+ T cells (not recorded which) from PBMCs. The receptors come from a human donor in good health, serving as a control.

To note about this clonotype: Since no conserved phenylalanine or tryptophan closes the CDR3, a read error is the likely cause. The chain links TRBV6-2 or TRBV6-3 to TRBJ2-7, with D possibly being TRBD1 (6 bases). Germline V gene data show CDR1 as MNHEY and CDR2 as SVGEGT. Between the trimmed V and J ends, which lost 10 bases and 4 bases, there was a span of 20 bases. The CDR3 runs 14 residues. The CDR3 spells CANRRTELYYEQYL. The CDR3 DNA follows: TGTGCCAACAGGCGGACAGAATTATATTACGAGCAGTACCTC.

The V call is TRBV4-1, the J call TRBJ1-3; D call uncertain. V lost 3 bases and J 0 bases, leaving 9 bases between the germline ends. The germline V gene encodes CDR1 MGHRA and CDR2 YSYEKL. This CDR3 is built from 15 residues. For the CDR3, the DNA is TGCGCCAGCAGCCACAGGCTTACCTCTGGAAACACCATATATTTT. This sequence encodes CASSHRLTSGNTIYF.

This clonotype was recorded many times. This may be a read error, as it is one base from a much larger clone. The chain has TRBV10-3 and TRBJ1-2; possibly TRBD1 for D (6 bases). The length of the CDR3 is 14 residues. Germline lookup yields CDR1 ENHRY and CDR2 SYGVKD. The CDR3 loop is CAIGELSGTLGYTF. CDR3 bases: TGTGCCATCGGTGAGTTATCCGGGACACTTGGCTACACCTTC.

The rearrangement joins TRBV12-3 or TRBV12-4 to TRBJ1-2, with D tentatively TRBD1 (6 bases). V was pared by 5 bases and J by 3 bases, with 16 bases between. The CDR3 is 15 residues long. CDR3 bases: TGTGCCAGCAGTCCCCAAGGGGGTACATACTATGGCTACACCTTC. It specifies CASSPQGGTYYGYTF.

The chain is built from TRBV14 and TRBJ2-3, with TRBD2 matching over 7 bases. V trimming: 4 bases; J trimming: 2 bases; junction bases outside the gene matches: 3. Germline CDR1 SGHDN, CDR2 FVKESK. The CDR3 covers 14 residues. CDR3 protein: CASSRGLVTDTQYF. CDR3 in DNA: TGTGCCAGCAGCCGCGGACTAGTCACAGATACGCAGTATTTT.

This clonotype was counted at least ten times. The gene calls are TRBV7-9 and TRBJ1-1; a possible D gene is TRBD1 (5 bases). V was clipped by 5 bases and J by 6 bases, with 19 bases between them. The length of the CDR3 is 15 residues. Germline CDR1 is SEHNR and CDR2 is FQNEAQ (reference sequence). The CDR3 reads CASSDYTAGVAEAFF. The CDR3 coding sequence is TGTGCCAGCAGCGACTACACTGCGGGGGTGGCTGAAGCTTTCTTT.

About this clonotype itself: A read error may account for a junction end that differs from germline. The chain has TRBV10-3 and TRBJ1-1; D unclear. The CDR3 loop spans 15 amino acids. The germline V gene has CDR1 ENHRY and CDR2 SYGVKD. The CDR3 sequence: CASSYGGVMNTGAFF. The CDR3 DNA reads as TGTGCCAGCAGTTACGGTGGGGTGATGAACACTGGAGCTTTCTTT.

This chain joins TRBV10-1 and TRBJ1-1; D remains unclear. CDR1 and CDR2 from the germline V gene are WNHNN and SYGVQD (reference sequence). CDR3 length: 13 amino acids. Deletions cut 2 bases from V and 1 base from J, with 5 bases between. CDR3 in DNA: TGCGCCAGCAGTGAGAAAGGGAACACTGAAGCTTTCTTT. Protein: CASSEKGNTEAFF.

V is TRBV7-6 and J is TRBJ2-7, with TRBD1 as a possible D gene (6 bases). The V end was cut by 4 bases, the J end by 3 bases, with 16 bases between. CDR3 length: 15 amino acids. Germline-derived CDR1 and CDR2 are SGHVS and FNYEAQ. The DNA for the CDR3 is TGTGCCAGCAGCTCCGGACAGCCGAATTTCTACGAGCAGTACTTC. Translated: CASSSGQPNFYEQYF.

This clonotype has at least ten counts. The gene calls are TRBV20-1 and TRBJ1-4, with 7 bases fitting TRBD1. Germline values: CDR1 DFQATT, CDR2 SNEGSKA (reference sequence). V dropped 6 bases and J dropped 6; count of bases not matched to a gene: 7. The CDR3 extends over 13 amino acids. The CDR3 is CSAPTGMDEKLFF. DNA of the CDR3: TGCAGTGCGCCGACAGGGATGGATGAAAAACTGTTTTTT.

This clonotype has at least ten counts. The chain has TRBV7-3 and TRBJ2-3; a possible D gene is TRBD2 (7 bases). Deletions cut 11 bases from V and 4 bases from J, with 16 bases between. This CDR3 has 13 residues. CDR1 is SGHTA, CDR2 FQGTGA, per germline. The CDR3 DNA is TGTGCCGTTGGGGGGGGGCCCGCAGATACGCAGTATTTT. Protein sequence: CAVGGGPADTQYF.

This clonotype has more than one count but fewer than ten. CDR3 loop: CSVESGTSSYNEQFF. As DNA, the CDR3 is TGCAGCGTTGAGAGCGGGACAAGCTCCTACAATGAGCAGTTCTTC. The chain is built from TRBV29-1 and TRBJ2-1; perhaps TRBD2 as D (7 bases). The CDR3 is 15 amino acids. V was shortened by 3 bases and J by 0 bases, with 12 bases between the two germline ends. Germline-derived CDR1 and CDR2 are SQVTM and ANQGSEA.

CDR3 sequence: CASRPSGGSYNEQFF. DNA for the CDR3: TGTGCCAGCAGGCCTAGCGGGGGCTCCTACAATGAGCAGTTCTTC. The chain has TRBV7-2 and TRBJ2-1, with 10 bases matching TRBD2. Germline V gives CDR1 SGHTA, CDR2 FQGNSA. The CDR3 length is 15 residues. V shed 6 bases and J 0 bases; nucleotides not matched to a gene: 2.

This clonotype was seen more than once but under ten times. The chain uses TRBV2 and TRBJ1-6; D perhaps matches TRBD1 (6 bases). Germline loops: CDR1 SNHLY, CDR2 FYNNEI. The length of the CDR3 is 11 residues. Trimming left V 9 bases short and J 13 bases short, with 13 bases between. The CDR3 region is CASTGLGPLHF. The CDR3 region has the DNA TGTGCCAGTACAGGGTTGGGGCCCCTCCACTTT.

This clonotype was detected many times. The genes are TRBV5-1 and TRBJ2-1; TRBD1 matches at 7 bases. The CDR3 runs to 15 residues. J gave up 5 bases and V 3 bases, and 8 bases lay outside the gene matches. Looked up from germline, CDR1 is SGHRS and CDR2 is YFSETQ. DNA for the CDR3: TGCGCCAGCAGCTCCCTAGGACAGGAGGACAATGAGCAGTTCTTC. This codes for CASSSLGQEDNEQFF.